A single sample gave rise to the 9 T cell receptor beta chains below, sequenced in a study of CD8+ T cells in alopecia areata. The sequencing template was cDNA reverse transcribed from extracted RNA. This table comes from immunoSEQ multiplex PCR, and its TCRdb copy is limited to in-frame clones, with some not included. Recorded here are some 110,000 clones, none singletons. The specimen was lesional skin. The source is a C3H/HeJ mouse with alopecia areata. The strain bears MHC haplotype H2-k.

At least ten counts were recorded for this clone. Gene and germline names: mouse. The read falls 4 residues short of the CDR3 end, and the missing part is taken from the germline J gene. This chain links TRBV13-3 with TRBJ2-1; unclear D gene. The ends were cut back, 4 bases at V and 1 base at J, with 6 bases in the middle. The length of the CDR3 is 13 residues. Per the germline V gene, CDR1 is NNHDY and CDR2 is SYVADS. The sequenced part of the CDR3 DNA is TGTGCCAGCAGTACAGCCAACTATGCT. Its translation is CASSTANYA. The entire CDR3 reads CASSTANYAEQFF.

Details on this clone: Gene names denote mouse genes. Sequencing ends 4 residues short of the CDR3 end; the germline J gene provides the rest. This chain joins TRBV17 and TRBJ2-1, with TRBD2 identical over 11 bases. V was pared by 3 bases and J by 1 base, with 2 bases of the junction left unmatched. Looked up from germline, CDR1 is MNHDT and CDR2 is YYDKIL. This CDR3 is 16 amino acids long. The CDR3 here is CASSSWDWGNYAEQFF. The covered CDR3 bases are TGTGCTAGCAGTAGTTGGGACTGGGGGAACTATGCT.

Points on this clone: Mouse names are used for the genes. Read coverage stops 4 residues before the CDR3 terminus; the germline J gene supplies the remainder. The chain joins TRBV13-1 to TRBJ2-2; TRBD2 agrees at 9 bases. The V gene's germline CDR1 is NSHNY and CDR2 SYGAGN. Trimming cost V 2 bases and J 0 bases; bases outside gene matches: 5. The CDR3 has 17 residues. Incomplete CDR3 DNA: TGTGCCAGCAGTGACGCTGGGACTGGGACAAACACCGGG. This translates into CASSDAGTGTNTG. The whole CDR3 sequence reads CASSDAGTGTNTGQLYF.

On this clone: Gene names follow the mouse nomenclature. The CDR3 extends 4 residues past the end of the read, so its final part is completed from the germline J gene. V usage is TRBV1 and J usage is TRBJ2-7; 7 bases align to TRBD2. Per germline, CDR1 NSQYPW and CDR2 LRSPGD (reference sequence). This CDR3 is 13 amino acids long. The sequenced part of the CDR3 DNA is TGCACCTGCACAGTTCCTGGGGGTTAT. This translates into CTCTVPGGY. The whole CDR3 protein reads CTCTVPGGYEQYF.

In this sample, this clone turned up a few times. Translating the DNA gives a protein that differs from the TCRdb entry at residue 12; the protein shown here is that DNA translation. Here the gene names and germline are mouse. The sequenced fragment ends 3 residues before the CDR3 boundary, so the rest is inferred from the germline J gene. The chain carries TRBV13-3 and TRBJ1-6, with a weak D call TRBD1 (6 bases). TRBJ1-6 is an ORF, and what it does is uncertain. In germline, CDR1 is NNHDY, CDR2 SYVADS. This CDR3 has 15 amino acids. Trimming shortened V by 5 bases and J by 1 base, and 10 bases separated the two germline ends. CDR3 DNA (partial): TGTGCCAGCAGCCCGGGACAATCCTATAATTCGCCC. As protein: CASSPGQSYNSP. The CDR3 as a whole reads CASSPGQSYNSPLYF.

For this clone: TCRdb's protein does not match the DNA translation at residue 15; the protein provided is translated from the DNA. Gene names are mouse gene names. The read ends 3 residues early relative to the CDR3; the germline J gene fills the gap. The chain has TRBV1 and TRBJ1-3; 7 bases match TRBD1. The ends lost 0 bases at V and 0 bases at J; junction bases unmatched: 8. Germline values: CDR1 NSQYPW, CDR2 LRSPGD (reference sequence). This CDR3 is built from 18 residues. CDR3 residues: CTCSADGRDRISGNTLYF. The sequenced CDR3 bases are TGCACCTGCAGTGCAGATGGGCGGGACAGAATTTCTGGAAATACG.

On this clone itself: Gene names and germline match the mouse. The sequenced fragment ends 4 residues before the CDR3 boundary, so the rest is inferred from the germline J gene. The genes are TRBV1 and TRBJ2-4; 8 positions agree with TRBD1. Germline CDR1 NSQYPW, CDR2 LRSPGD (reference sequence). The CDR3 spans 16 residues. Trimming at V came to 3 bases and at J to 0 bases, leaving 5 bases not matched to a gene. CDR3 sequence: CTCSAPDRESQNTLYF. CDR3 bases read: TGCACCTGCAGTGCCCCGGACAGGGAAAGTCAAAAC.

Regarding this clone: The genes are named according to mouse. This chain's CDR3 is CASSEWGQGAERLFF. The sequenced part of the CDR3 DNA is TGTGCCAGCAGTGAATGGGGACAGGGGGCCGAA. The chain has TRBV13-3 and TRBJ1-4; TRBD1 aligns across 12 bases. Read data end 4 residues before the CDR3 end; the end is taken from the germline J gene. Germline CDR1 NNHDY, CDR2 SYVADS. The CDR3 loop spans 15 amino acids.

This clone was detected only a few times. Gene names refer to mouse genes. The CDR3 goes on 4 residues after the read ends, and that part is filled in from the germline J gene. The chain employs TRBV13-3 and TRBJ1-2; maybe TRBD1 (5 bases). The CDR3 runs to 15 residues. The germline gives CDR1 NNHDY, CDR2 SYVADS. V lost 0 bases, J lost 0 bases, and 9 bases lay in between. The CDR3 sequence is CASSDAPTANSDYTF. The CDR3 bases that were read are TGTGCCAGCAGTGATGCCCCGACAGCAAACTCC.